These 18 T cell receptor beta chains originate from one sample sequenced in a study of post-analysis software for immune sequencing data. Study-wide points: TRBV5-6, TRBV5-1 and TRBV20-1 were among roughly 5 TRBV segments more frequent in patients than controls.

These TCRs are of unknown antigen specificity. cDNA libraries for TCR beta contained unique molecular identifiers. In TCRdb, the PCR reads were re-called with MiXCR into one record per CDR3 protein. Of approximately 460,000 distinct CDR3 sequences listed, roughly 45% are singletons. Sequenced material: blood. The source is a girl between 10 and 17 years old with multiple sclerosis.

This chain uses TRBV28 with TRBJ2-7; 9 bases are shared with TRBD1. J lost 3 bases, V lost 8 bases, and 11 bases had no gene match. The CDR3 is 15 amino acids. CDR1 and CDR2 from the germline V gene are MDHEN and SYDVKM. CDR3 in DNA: TGTGCCAGCCAGAACAGGGGGCTTCCAATCTACGAGCAGTACTTC. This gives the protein CASQNRGLPIYEQYF.

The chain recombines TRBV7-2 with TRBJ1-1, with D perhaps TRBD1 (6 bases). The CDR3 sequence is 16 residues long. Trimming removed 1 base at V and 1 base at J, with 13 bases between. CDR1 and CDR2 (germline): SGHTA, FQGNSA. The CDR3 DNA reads TGTGCCAGCAGCTTAGGTTTATGGGGGCGGAACACTGAAGCTTTCTTT. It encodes CASSLGLWGRNTEAFF.

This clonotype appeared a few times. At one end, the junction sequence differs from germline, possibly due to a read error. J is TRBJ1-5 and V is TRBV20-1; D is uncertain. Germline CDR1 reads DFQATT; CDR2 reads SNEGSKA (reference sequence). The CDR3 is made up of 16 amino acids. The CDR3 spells CSAREGRAWGNQPQHF. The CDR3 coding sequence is TGCAGTGCCAGAGAAGGACGGGCTTGGGGCAATCAGCCCCAGCATTTT.

The chain's CDR3 is CASSPPGQYTDTQYF. CDR3 nucleotide sequence: TGTGCCAGCTCACCACCGGGACAGTACACAGATACGCAGTATTTT. This chain links TRBV18 with TRBJ2-3; 7 bases match TRBD1. Trimming cost V 0 bases and J 2 bases; bases outside gene matches: 2. Germline CDR1 reads KGHSH; CDR2 reads LQKENI. This CDR3 is 15 amino acids long.

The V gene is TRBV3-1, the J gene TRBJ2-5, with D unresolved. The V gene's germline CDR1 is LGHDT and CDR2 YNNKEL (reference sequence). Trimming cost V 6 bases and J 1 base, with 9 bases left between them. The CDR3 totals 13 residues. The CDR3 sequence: CASSPVPQETQYF. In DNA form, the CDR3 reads TGTGCCAGCAGTCCAGTGCCCCAAGAGACCCAGTACTTC.

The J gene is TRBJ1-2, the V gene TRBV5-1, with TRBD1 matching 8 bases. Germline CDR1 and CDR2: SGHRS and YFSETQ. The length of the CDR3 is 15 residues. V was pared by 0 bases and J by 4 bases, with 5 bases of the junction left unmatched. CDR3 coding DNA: TGCGCCAGCAGCTTGGAACAGGGGGTCGGCTATGGCTACACCTTC. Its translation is CASSLEQGVGYGYTF.

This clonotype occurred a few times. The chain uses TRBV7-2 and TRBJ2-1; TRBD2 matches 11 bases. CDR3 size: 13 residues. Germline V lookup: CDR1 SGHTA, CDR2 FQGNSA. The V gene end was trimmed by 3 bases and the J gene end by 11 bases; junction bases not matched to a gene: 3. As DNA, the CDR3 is TGTGCCAGCAGCTTTGGGACTAGCGGCAAGCAGTTCTTC. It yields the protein CASSFGTSGKQFF.

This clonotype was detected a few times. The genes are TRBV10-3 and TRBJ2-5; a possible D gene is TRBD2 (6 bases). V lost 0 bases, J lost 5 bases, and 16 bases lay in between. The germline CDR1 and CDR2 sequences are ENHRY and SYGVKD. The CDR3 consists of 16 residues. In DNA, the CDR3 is TGTGCCATCAGTGAGTCCGGGCTCATCGGAGGGGAGACCCAGTACTTC. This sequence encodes CAISESGLIGGETQYF.

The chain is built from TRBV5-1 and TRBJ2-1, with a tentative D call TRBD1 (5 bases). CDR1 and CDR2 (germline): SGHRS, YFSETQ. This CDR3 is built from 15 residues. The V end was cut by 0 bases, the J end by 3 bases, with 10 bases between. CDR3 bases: TGCGCCAGCAGCTTGGAGGGGATAATCTACAATGAGCAGTTCTTC. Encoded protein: CASSLEGIIYNEQFF. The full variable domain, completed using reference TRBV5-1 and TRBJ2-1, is KAGVTQTPRYLIKTRGQQVTLSCSPISGHRSVSWYQQTPGQGLQFLFEYFSETQRNKGNFPGRFSGRQFSNSRSEMNVSTLELGDSALYLCASSLEGIIYNEQFFGPGTRLTVL.

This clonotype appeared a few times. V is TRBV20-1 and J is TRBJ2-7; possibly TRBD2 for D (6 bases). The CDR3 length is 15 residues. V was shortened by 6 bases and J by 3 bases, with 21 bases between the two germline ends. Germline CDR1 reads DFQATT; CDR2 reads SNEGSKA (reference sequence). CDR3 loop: CSAPGLAVGIYEQYF. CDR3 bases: TGCAGTGCCCCGGGACTCGCGGTAGGAATCTACGAGCAGTACTTC.

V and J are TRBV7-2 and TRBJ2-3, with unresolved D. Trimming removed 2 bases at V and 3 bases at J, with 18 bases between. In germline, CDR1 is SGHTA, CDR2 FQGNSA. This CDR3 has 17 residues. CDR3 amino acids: CASSLRPGPERTDTQYF. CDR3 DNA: TGTGCCAGCAGCTTACGGCCGGGCCCCGAGAGGACAGATACGCAGTATTTT.

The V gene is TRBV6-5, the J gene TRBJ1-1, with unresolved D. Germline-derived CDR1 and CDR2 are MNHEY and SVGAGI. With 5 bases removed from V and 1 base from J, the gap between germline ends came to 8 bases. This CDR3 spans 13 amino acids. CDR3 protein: CASSPLGNTEAFF. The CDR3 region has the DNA TGTGCCAGCAGTCCGTTGGGGAACACTGAAGCTTTCTTT.

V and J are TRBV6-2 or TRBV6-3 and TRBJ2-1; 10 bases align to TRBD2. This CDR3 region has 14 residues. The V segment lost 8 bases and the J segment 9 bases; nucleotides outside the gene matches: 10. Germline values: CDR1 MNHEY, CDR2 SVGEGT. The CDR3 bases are TGTGCCAGCCTTAGCGGGAGGCAAGACGGTGAGCAGTTCTTC. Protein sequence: CASLSGRQDGEQFF.

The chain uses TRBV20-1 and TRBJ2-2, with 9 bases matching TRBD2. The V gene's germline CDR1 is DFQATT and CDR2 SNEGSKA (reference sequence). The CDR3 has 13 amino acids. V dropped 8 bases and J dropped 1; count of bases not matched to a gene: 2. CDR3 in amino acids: CSCGRENTGELFF. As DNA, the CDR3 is TGCAGTTGCGGGAGGGAGAACACCGGGGAGCTGTTTTTT.

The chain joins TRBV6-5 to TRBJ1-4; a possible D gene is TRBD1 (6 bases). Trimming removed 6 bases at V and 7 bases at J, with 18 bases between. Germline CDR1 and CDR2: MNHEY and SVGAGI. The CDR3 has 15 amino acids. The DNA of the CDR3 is TGTGCCAGCAGCACAACAGGGATTTCGGGTGAAAAACTGTTTTTT. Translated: CASSTTGISGEKLFF.

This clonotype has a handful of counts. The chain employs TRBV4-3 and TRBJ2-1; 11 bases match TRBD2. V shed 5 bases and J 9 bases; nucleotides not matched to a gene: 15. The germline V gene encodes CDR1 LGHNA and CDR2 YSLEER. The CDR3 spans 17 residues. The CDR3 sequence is CASSELSGRVVPGEQFF. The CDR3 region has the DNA TGCGCCAGCAGCGAACTTAGCGGGAGGGTAGTTCCAGGTGAGCAGTTCTTC.

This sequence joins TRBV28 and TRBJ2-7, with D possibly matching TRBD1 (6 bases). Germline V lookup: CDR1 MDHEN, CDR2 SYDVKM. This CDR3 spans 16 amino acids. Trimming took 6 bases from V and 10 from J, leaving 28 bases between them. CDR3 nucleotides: TGTGCCAGCAGACGTAGCCTGACAGGTCCCCTACGAGAACAGTACTTC. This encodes CASRRSLTGPLREQYF.

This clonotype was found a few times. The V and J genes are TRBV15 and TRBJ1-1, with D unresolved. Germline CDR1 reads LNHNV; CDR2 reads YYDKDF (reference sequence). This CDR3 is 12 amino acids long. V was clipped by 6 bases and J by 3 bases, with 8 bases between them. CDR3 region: CATSHRDTEAFF. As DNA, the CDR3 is TGTGCCACCAGTCACCGGGACACTGAAGCTTTCTTT.